The T cell receptor beta chain described here comes from a study of cytomegalovirus exposure and HLA in healthy donors (dated by TCRdb to 2015 to 2018). About the study as a whole: In an earlier analysis of fewer than 750 of the donors, about 270 Gb of sequence data and 100 million or so unique TCR beta sequences from 150 million to 200 million T cells were reported. An early release that covered roughly 600 HLA-typed donors contained 250 to 350 gigabases of sequencing data and 80 million or so unique TCR sequences. Of the roughly 410 genotyped donors, more than 75% were placed in the genetic ancestry cluster associated with self-reported Caucasian donors. The study aimed to test whether signatures of past pathogen exposure could be identified by cataloging public T cell receptors. The study used immunosequencing to profile the T cell repertoires of approximately 690 subjects and linked those repertoires to cytomegalovirus serostatus. Besides the first cohort of some 670 subjects, a separate validation cohort made up of over 100 different subjects was used. To predict cytomegalovirus infection status, the study combined high-throughput TCR immunosequencing, statistical association of individual TCRs with disease status, and machine learning. In a later analysis, previously published TCR beta repertoires from roughly 710 donors were re-analyzed and high-resolution HLA genotyping was added so that TCR occurrence patterns could be studied. In the later analysis, no new phenotypic data were used to find candidate immune exposures; instead, reliance was placed on TCR beta sequences and their occurrence across donors. An earlier analysis of approximately 500 of the donors applied high-throughput TCR beta sequencing to assess whether each TCR beta V gene segment acted as functional or pseudogenic. Donor age, sex, ethnicity and CMV serostatus were compiled together with the repertoire data. A later genetic analysis used genome-wide SNP genotypes for about 65% of the roughly 670 donors, treating that subset as a discovery cohort. Every repertoire in the discovery cohort had been generated on one and the same sequencing platform. HLA typing covered class I and class II loci at four-digit resolution. The number of donors typed differed by locus, with about 629-630 for A, B, C, DRB1 and DQB1, around 500 for DQA1, under 610 for DPA1, and 450 to 480 for DPB1. Because of strong linkage in the cohort, roughly five DR-DQ haplotypes were treated as single units for association and clustering. Across some 400 genotyped donors of the cohort, an average of approximately 240,000 unique TCR beta nucleotide sequences per donor were sequenced, and 15% to 20% of those sequences were non-productive.

What the authors observed across the whole study: The earlier analysis of 587 of the donors excluded 15 to 20 rarely observed V segments, including chromosome 9 orphons, because counts were too low. A later genetic analysis associated a missense DCLRE1C variant with V-gene and J-gene trimming of TCR beta chains, and an independent cohort replicated the association. The classifier was reported to diagnose cytomegalovirus status with high specificity and sensitivity in both the original cohort and the validation cohort. The authors suggested that the approach could potentially be extended to other disease states and immunological phenotypes. At a false discovery rate of 0.05, a later analysis linked around 15,000 TCR beta sequences to specific HLA alleles. This cohort had only TCR beta chains sequenced, and the lack of alpha or paired-chain data limited which features could be detected. The sequencing pipeline was judged likely to have produced a cluster of highly shared sequence variants as a technical artifact. According to a later analysis, TCR association rates differed among HLA loci, with DRB1 alleles showing the most associated TCRs and HLA-C alleles showing the fewest. Immune exposure information for the cohort was limited to CMV serostatus. HLA typing was unavailable for some donors at each locus, so association tests used only the typed subset. Strong co-occurrence of HLA alleles, especially DR and DQ, made assigning TCR associations to individual alleles difficult. A later analysis found that HLA-associated TCR beta chains were more clonally expanded and had lower generation probabilities than equally common non-associated chains. The presence/absence analyses assumed that sequencing depth was roughly uniform across donors, and that assumption may not be true. An earlier analysis of roughly 570 of the donors showed that most TCR beta V segments appeared in productive rearrangements either about 90% or about 30% of the time, which broadly matched IMGT annotations. In vitro tests confirmed that a few of the cytomegalovirus-associated TCR beta chains recognize cytomegalovirus antigens. A total of about 180 TCR beta chains were listed by the study as associated with cytomegalovirus. While some public TCRs were present in many individuals, most TCR sequences turned up only very rarely across donors. Some IMGT-functional V segments, including TRBV6-2 and TRBV6-3, could not be distinguished by the 87-base-pair reads and were therefore excluded. In a later analysis, several top co-occurrence clusters were reported to appear linked to parvovirus B19, influenza, CMV and Epstein-Barr virus. Linkage disequilibrium might explain the correlated functional status among segregating V segments, but an unknown experimental factor could not be ruled out. A further reported finding was that TCR beta sequences accurately predicted the HLA-A and HLA-B alleles for most subjects in the first cohort. Most CMV-associated TCR beta chains appeared to be HLA-restricted in a later analysis, and the HLA associations seemed to be driven largely by CMV exposure. A later genetic analysis reported fewer N-insertions in productive TCRs among donors in an Asian-associated ancestry cluster than the approximately 700-donor mean.

As for this clone: Its binding antigen is unknown. Within one base of it there is no much larger clone, and no base qualities were kept.

The library was obtained by the immunoSEQ multiplex PCR assay. A mixture of 60 forward primers for TCR Vbeta segments and 13 reverse primers for TCR Jbeta segments was used in the multiplex PCR. A multiplex PCR assay on genomic DNA amplified the CDR3 region of rearranged TCR beta genes. Amplified TCR beta libraries were sequenced as 87-base-pair reads on the Illumina HiSeq System. The study's processing was this. A later analysis counted tens of millions of unique TCR beta chains across the roughly 700 repertoires, and some 11 million of these chains were shared by at least two donors. Raw reads were error-corrected and collapsed into unique sequences by a nearest-neighbor algorithm in which closely related sequences were merged to remove PCR and sequencing errors. V, D and J gene segments were assigned by aligning CDR3 sequences to IMGT reference sequences. For a sequence to be retained, a match of at least six nucleotides to both a V gene segment and a J gene segment was required. Rearrangements were called productive when the CDR3 lacked stop codons and stayed in frame with V and J; all others were non-productive. CDR3 was defined by IMGT convention, running from the second conserved V-encoded cysteine to the conserved J-encoded phenylalanine. In an earlier analysis of roughly 610 of the donors, sequences lacking an unambiguous match to a single V gene segment were excluded. An earlier analysis of 587 of the donors classified V segments as functional when productive rearrangements were above 56.7% and as segregating when the standard deviation between donors was above 5%. To diagnose cytomegalovirus status from the catalog of TCR beta chain sequences, a statistical classification framework was built. In a later analysis, TCR nucleotide sequences were compared against IMGT/GENE-DB human TR gene sequences so that V and J genes could be assigned. In a later analysis, CDR3 sequences and most-parsimonious VDJ recombination scenarios were assigned using the TCRdist pipeline. In a later analysis, each TCR beta chain was defined by its CDR3 amino acid sequence together with its V-gene family, and reads without a unique V-gene family were excluded. In a later analysis, 450 to 600 highly shared, low-generation-probability nucleotide sequences were removed to address suspected cross-contamination and a sequencing artifact. In a later analysis, a clonal expansion index for each public chain was calculated from normalized within-repertoire ranks of inferred template counts. In a later analysis, generation probabilities were computed with a VDJ recombination model fitted to out-of-frame rearrangements, and the resulting probabilities were checked against IGoR. In a later analysis, TCR-TCR, TCR-HLA and TCR-CMV co-occurrence was scored with hypergeometric tests, and a repertoire-size bias correction was applied to TCR pairs. To estimate false discovery rates, a later analysis permuted the HLA or CMV assignments 20 times. In a later analysis, co-occurring TCRs were grouped with DBSCAN, and TCRdist sequence similarity was added when clustering was performed within HLA-allele-positive subsets. Repertoires with fewer than 30,000 or more than 120,000 public chains were left out of co-occurrence clustering, as were five repertoires with anomalous nucleotide sharing. Imported from immuneACCESS, the table was reduced by TCRdb to in-frame sequences with V and J called. These copies leave out some clones; in studies compared against another copy, an unresolved V gene accounts for under half, and the cause of the remainder is not known. That table is the source of V, J and clone size, and D and trimming were worked out from the DNA. This sample is represented by about 150,000 clones; approximately 75% of them were singletons. The ten largest clones add up to approximately 2.8% of the sample.

CDR1 SGHAT and CDR2 FQNNGV are derived from the germline V gene. V and J lose 1 base and 1 base, and a span of 17 bases separates them. Its CDR3 holds 19 amino acids, cysteine through phenylalanine. Of the read, only the CDR3 DNA is kept; its 57 bases are in frame from base 1. In total, over 600 healthy bone marrow donors made up the cohort. At the time of sampling, every cohort member was nominally healthy, though immune exposures that went unrecorded were likely present. The donor tested CMV seronegative, placing the donor among the roughly 340 seronegative members of the cohort. A peripheral blood sample was provided by each donor, and peripheral blood mononuclear cells were used for TCR beta sequencing. Genomic DNA extraction from the blood cell samples was performed with the Qiagen DNeasy Blood Extraction Kit.

The receptor comes from a man between 18 and 29 years old in good health and CMV-seronegative. Recombination linked TRBV11-2 to TRBJ1-6; TRBD1 is perhaps the D gene, given 6 matching bases. Sequencing was performed on PBMCs. The CDR3 here reads CASSLVGHLAGSYNSPLHF. The nucleotides read TGTGCCAGCAGCTTAGTGGGACACTTGGCCGGGTCCTATAATTCACCCCTCCACTTT.